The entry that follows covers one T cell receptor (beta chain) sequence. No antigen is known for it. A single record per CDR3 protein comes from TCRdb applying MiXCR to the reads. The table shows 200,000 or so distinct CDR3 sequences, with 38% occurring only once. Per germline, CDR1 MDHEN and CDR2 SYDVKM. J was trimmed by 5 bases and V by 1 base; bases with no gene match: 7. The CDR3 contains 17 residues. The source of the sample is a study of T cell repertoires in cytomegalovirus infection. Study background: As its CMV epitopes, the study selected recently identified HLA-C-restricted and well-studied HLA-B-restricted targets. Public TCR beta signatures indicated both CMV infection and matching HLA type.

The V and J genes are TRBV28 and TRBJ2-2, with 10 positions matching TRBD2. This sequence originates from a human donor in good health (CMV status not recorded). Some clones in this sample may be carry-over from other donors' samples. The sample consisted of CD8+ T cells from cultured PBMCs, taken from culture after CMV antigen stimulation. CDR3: CASSLSPSGSRTGELFF. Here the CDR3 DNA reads TGTGCCAGCAGTTTATCTCCTAGCGGGAGTAGGACCGGGGAGCTGTTTTTT.